This T cell receptor (beta chain) came from a study of OX40 agonist ivuxolimab in advanced cancers. Study-level findings and limits: Among the lowest peripheral clonal expansion occurred in 0.1-3.0 mg/kg partial responders. CD4+ and CD8+ blood T cells expanded clonally by week 6 at 0.1 to 3.0 mg/kg.

The method was immunoSEQ multiplex PCR; TCRdb's version includes in-frame clones alone and lacks a portion of them. This sample has roughly 100,000 clones; roughly nine tenths occur once, and the top ten carry around 0.5%. A note on this clone: The antigen is undetermined.

Germline assignment: CDR1 SNHLY and CDR2 FYNNEI. Deletions cut 1 base from V and 8 bases from J, with 14 bases between. The CDR3 has 14 residues. The chain uses TRBV2 and TRBJ1-2, with D maybe TRBD1 (6 bases). The TCR was taken from an adult with an advanced solid tumor such as melanoma, head and neck, liver or kidney cancer. Sequenced here: CD4+ or CD8+ T cells sorted from blood, sampled in a trial of the OX40 agonist ivuxolimab. The CDR3 is CASSEGGRLVGYTF. The CDR3 DNA sequence: TGTGCCAGCAGTGAAGGGGGGCGGCTTGTGGGCTACACCTTC.